This T cell receptor beta chain comes out of a study of blood T cell repertoires in COVID-19. Each participant's cohort was designated according to participant-reported clinical history. Unmatched junction bases numbered 6, after V lost 3 bases and J lost 1 base. CDR1 and CDR2 (germline): MNHEY, SMNVEV (reference sequence). The CDR3 has 16 amino acids. Original processing notes: From reference gene primer amplification, estimates of nucleated cell counts were derived. Measured with immunoSEQ multiplex PCR; TCRdb has only the in-frame clones, and not every one. That table is the source of V, J and clone size, and D and trimming were worked out from the DNA. Of 300,000 to 450,000 clones in the sample, roughly 90% were seen once.

Sequenced input: PBMCs or T cells enriched from blood (not recorded which). V usage is TRBV27 and J usage is TRBJ2-3; TRBD1 agrees at 8 bases. The receptor was derived from a woman between 25 and 40 years old who had been exposed to COVID-19. Here the CDR3 DNA reads TGTGCCAGCAGTTTTAGCCCGGACAGGGGCACAGATACGCAGTATTTT. This gives the protein CASSFSPDRGTDTQYF.